This TCR beta chain was identified during a study of shared clonotypes between healthy human individuals. Findings and limits, study-wide: Measured sharing among donors was expected to vary with sequencing depth. Shared clonotypes: 4.5% to 5% naive CD4, around 3.5% naive CD8, about 2.5% memory CD4, 0.4% to 0.45% memory CD8.

Sequencing was performed with immunoSEQ multiplex PCR; in TCRdb, only in-frame clones are kept and a portion is missing. Of a few million clones listed, approximately 95% were seen once; the top ten hold 0.39%. The germline V and J ends were trimmed by 4 bases and 3 bases, with 19 bases remaining between them. The length of the CDR3 is 16 residues. Looked up from germline, CDR1 is MNHNS and CDR2 is SASEGT. With respect to this clone: The antigen is unknown.

The chain combines TRBV6-1 with TRBJ2-7; D uncertain. This receptor was taken from a man younger than 30 in good health. Some clones in this sample may be carry-over from other donors' samples. The sample comprised naive CD4+ T cells from PBMCs. This sample's subset: CD45RA+ positively selected. CDR3 sequence reads: CASSGRRFSGDYEQYF. In DNA form, the CDR3 reads TGTGCCAGCAGTGGGCGAAGGTTTTCGGGCGACTACGAGCAGTACTTC.